Following are 30 T cell receptor beta chains from one sample sequenced in a study of tumor-infiltrating lymphocytes in localized non-small cell lung cancer. The method was immunoSEQ multiplex PCR; TCRdb's version includes in-frame clones alone and lacks a portion of them. The sample carries under 15,000 clones, 80% recorded once. Sequencing input: lung tumor tissue. The source is a human donor with non-small cell lung cancer.

The chain couples TRBV28 to TRBJ1-2; 12 positions agree with TRBD1. With 3 bases clipped from V and 12 bases from J, the junction kept 8 bases outside the gene matches. CDR3 length: 14 amino acids. Germline V CDR1 and CDR2: MDHEN, SYDVKM. The CDR3 DNA reads as TGTGCCAGCAGTTTCGGGGACAGGGGGCGGTGGGACACCTTC. This codes for CASSFGDRGRWDTF.

The chain links TRBV7-9 to TRBJ1-3, with 8 bases that match TRBD1. In germline, CDR1 is SEHNR, CDR2 FQNEAQ (reference sequence). The CDR3 sequence is 16 residues long. Unmatched junction bases numbered 10, after V lost 5 bases and J lost 4 bases. The CDR3 here is CASSVGQAATGNTIYF. The CDR3 region has the DNA TGTGCCAGCAGCGTGGGACAGGCGGCGACCGGAAACACCATATATTTT. Combining the CDR3 with reference TRBV7-9 and TRBJ1-3 gives the whole variable domain DTGVSQNPRHKITKRGQNVTFRCDPISEHNRLYWYRQTLGQGPEFLTYFQNEAQLEKSRLLSDRFSAERPKGSFSTLEIQRTEQGDSAMYLCASSVGQAATGNTIYFGEGSWLTVV.

Within the sample, this clone is medium-sized. This rearrangement joins TRBV10-1 to TRBJ2-7; TRBD1 agrees at 7 bases. The CDR3 totals 16 residues. Germline V lookup: CDR1 WNHNN, CDR2 SYGVQD (reference sequence). J was trimmed by 1 base and V by 0 bases; bases with no gene match: 6. The CDR3 DNA sequence: TGCGCCAGCAGTGAGTCGATGGACAGGTTATCCTACGAGCAGTACTTC. It yields the protein CASSESMDRLSYEQYF.

This clone was seen only a few times. V gene TRBV7-2 combines with J gene TRBJ1-1; D not certain. The CDR3 loop spans 16 amino acids. Per the germline V gene, CDR1 is SGHTA and CDR2 is FQGNSA. Trimming shortened V by 2 bases and J by 1 base, and 14 bases separated the two germline ends. The CDR3 loop is CASSLRMGQSNTEAFF. The CDR3 DNA reads TGTGCCAGCAGCTTACGAATGGGTCAGTCGAACACTGAAGCTTTCTTT.

The chain is built from TRBV19 and TRBJ2-5; D is ambiguous. Per germline, CDR1 LNHDA and CDR2 SQIVND (reference sequence). This CDR3 comprises 14 residues. V lost 0 bases, J lost 1 base, and 6 bases lay in between. This CDR3 is CASSIDPAQETQYF. DNA for the CDR3: TGTGCCAGTAGTATAGACCCCGCCCAAGAGACCCAGTACTTC.

This chain links TRBV5-1 with TRBJ1-5, with TRBD1 identical over 7 bases. V shed 2 bases and J 3 bases; nucleotides not matched to a gene: 5. Germline CDR1 reads SGHRS; CDR2 reads YFSETQ. The CDR3 consists of 15 residues. CDR3 nucleotide sequence: TGCGCCAGCAGCTTACAGGGGATCGTCAATCAGCCCCAGCATTTT. The encoded protein is CASSLQGIVNQPQHF.

V is TRBV5-1 and J is TRBJ1-1, with a weak D call TRBD1 (5 bases). Germline V gives CDR1 SGHRS, CDR2 YFSETQ. Trimming left V 2 bases short and J 7 bases short, with 12 bases between. The CDR3 sequence is 13 residues long. The DNA of the CDR3 is TGCGCCAGCAGCTTAGGGACTACAGGTGAAGCTTTCTTT. Its translation is CASSLGTTGEAFF.

This chain joins TRBV7-2 and TRBJ2-5; D not resolved. V dropped 5 bases and J dropped 6 bases, with 7 bases sitting between them. Per the germline V gene, CDR1 is SGHTA and CDR2 is FQGNSA. CDR3 size: 11 residues. The CDR3: CASSPMKTQYF. CDR3 bases: TGTGCCAGCAGCCCCATGAAGACCCAGTACTTC.

This sequence joins TRBV4-1 and TRBJ2-5; the match to TRBD1 covers 8 bases. Germline CDR1 reads MGHRA; CDR2 reads YSYEKL. The CDR3 has 15 amino acids. V shed 1 base, J shed 4 bases, and the junction held 5 bases outside the gene matches. The CDR3 nucleotides read TGCGCCAGCAGCCAAGTAGCAGGGGGCGGAGAGACCCAGTACTTC. Translation: CASSQVAGGGETQYF.

The rearrangement uses TRBV9 and TRBJ2-5, with D possibly being TRBD2 (5 bases). Germline V gene lookup returns CDR1 SGDLS and CDR2 YYNGEE. The CDR3 totals 13 residues. Trimming shortened V by 3 bases and J by 7 bases, and 13 bases separated the two germline ends. CDR3 coding DNA: TGTGCCAGCAGCGGAGGGTTTTTGGGGACCCAGTACTTC. As protein: CASSGGFLGTQYF.

A few counts support this clone. This chain's CDR3 is CSGVSSYEQYF. The CDR3 region has the DNA TGCAGTGGGGTGAGCTCCTACGAGCAGTACTTC. V and J are TRBV20-1 and TRBJ2-7; D uncertain. This CDR3 has 11 amino acids. V lost 7 bases and J lost 0, with 7 bases in between. The germline gives CDR1 DFQATT, CDR2 SNEGSKA (reference sequence).

Relative to its sample, this clone is medium-sized. V is TRBV19 and J is TRBJ2-5, with D maybe TRBD1 (5 bases). This CDR3 has 15 amino acids. Trimming pared 5 bases from V and 5 bases from J, leaving 18 bases between. Looked up from germline, CDR1 is LNHDA and CDR2 is SQIVND (reference sequence). The CDR3 nucleotides read TGTGCCAGTAGTCGGGTAGCTCCAAAGGGGGAGACCCAGTACTTC. Residues: CASSRVAPKGETQYF.

The chain recombines TRBV18 with TRBJ2-2; D gene unclear. Germline CDR1 and CDR2: KGHSH and LQKENI. The CDR3 sequence is 15 residues long. Trimming pared 3 bases from V and 1 base from J, leaving 9 bases between. CDR3 in amino acids: CASSPGRLNTGELFF. In DNA, the CDR3 is TGTGCCAGCTCACCGGGCAGATTGAACACCGGGGAGCTGTTTTTT.

The chain recombines TRBV6-5 with TRBJ2-7, with 9 bases lining up with TRBD1. The CDR3 has 16 residues. Germline V gene data show CDR1 as MNHEY and CDR2 as SVGAGI. V was pared by 3 bases and J by 7 bases, with 13 bases of the junction left unmatched. CDR3 region: CASSYIGTGTMGEQYF. Here the CDR3 DNA reads TGTGCCAGCAGTTATATTGGGACAGGGACCATGGGGGAGCAGTACTTC.

This chain uses TRBV5-6 with TRBJ2-1; a possible D gene is TRBD2 (5 bases). CDR1 SGHDT and CDR2 YYEEEE come from the germline V gene. V dropped 5 bases and J dropped 10 bases, with 22 bases sitting between them. CDR3 size: 15 residues. CDR3 amino acids: CASSYGLGRPGEQFF. The CDR3 nucleotides are TGTGCCAGCAGTTACGGCTTGGGCAGGCCGGGGGAGCAGTTCTTC.

The CDR3 sequence is CASSQVEGMNTEAFF. The DNA of the CDR3 is TGTGCCAGCAGCCAAGTAGAGGGGATGAACACTGAAGCTTTCTTT. V and J are TRBV4-2 and TRBJ1-1; maybe TRBD1 (5 bases). Germline CDR1 LGHNA, CDR2 YNFKEQ. The CDR3 contains 15 residues. Trimming took off 1 base at V and 0 bases at J, with 9 bases between the two ends.

There are a few counts of this clone. V gene TRBV25-1 combines with J gene TRBJ1-1; the match to TRBD1 covers 8 bases. The germline CDR1 and CDR2 sequences are MGHDK and SYGVNS. Trimming cost V 4 bases and J 7 bases; bases outside gene matches: 2. The CDR3 spans 12 residues. In DNA form, the CDR3 reads TGTGCCAGCAGTGCCGGGACAGGTGAAGCTTTCTTT. Protein sequence: CASSAGTGEAFF.

This clone was seen just once. The chain has TRBV11-3 and TRBJ1-2; D gene uncertain. V lost 5 bases, J lost 2 bases, and 9 bases lay in between. CDR3 length equals 13 residues. Looked up from germline, CDR1 is SGHNT and CDR2 is YENEEA. CDR3 in amino acids: CASSPSLNYGYTF. The CDR3 bases are TGTGCCAGCAGCCCGAGTCTAAACTATGGCTACACCTTC.

This chain joins TRBV19 and TRBJ1-1; D is ambiguous. V was clipped by 6 bases and J by 1 base, with 6 bases between them. The germline gives CDR1 LNHDA, CDR2 SQIVND (reference sequence). The CDR3 contains 12 residues. The CDR3 is CASRTKNTEAFF. The DNA for the CDR3 is TGTGCCAGTAGGACTAAGAACACTGAAGCTTTCTTT.

This rearrangement joins TRBV7-2 to TRBJ1-2, with 7 bases matching TRBD1. The CDR3 spans 14 residues. The V segment lost 3 bases and the J segment 4 bases; nucleotides outside the gene matches: 5. Germline V gene lookup returns CDR1 SGHTA and CDR2 FQGNSA. DNA of the CDR3: TGTGCCAGCAGCTTCCGACAGGGTGTCTATGGCTACACCTTC. It translates to CASSFRQGVYGYTF. The variable domain in full, with the rest retrieved from reference TRBV7-2 and TRBJ1-2, is GAGVSQSPSNKVTEKGKDVELRCDPISGHTALYWYRQSLGQGLEFLIYFQGNSAPDKSGLPSDRFSAERTGGSVSTLTIQRTQQEDSAVYLCASSFRQGVYGYTFGSGTRLTVV.

This clone is deemed medium-sized (0.01 to 0.1%). The chain's CDR3 is CASSLRTQPSTDTQYF. In nucleotides, the CDR3 is TGCGCCAGCAGCCTCCGGACTCAACCGAGCACAGATACGCAGTATTTT. The V call is TRBV4-1, the J call TRBJ2-3; possible D gene TRBD2, 5 bases. Germline values: CDR1 MGHRA, CDR2 YSYEKL. V gave up 4 bases and J gave up 0 bases, with 14 bases separating them. This CDR3 has 16 residues.

Only one count was recorded for this clone. The rearrangement joins TRBV7-2 to TRBJ1-4, with 9 nucleotides matching TRBD1. This CDR3 is 14 amino acids long. V lost 5 bases to trimming and J lost 8 bases; unmatched junction nucleotides: 6. Germline CDR1 SGHTA, CDR2 FQGNSA. The CDR3 sequence: CASSPAGTGEKLFF. CDR3 nucleotides: TGTGCCAGCAGCCCGGCCGGGACAGGGGAAAAACTGTTTTTT.

By frequency in the sample, this clone is medium-sized. The J gene is TRBJ2-7, the V gene TRBV19; 11 nucleotides align to TRBD1. The trim removed 5 bases at V and 1 base at J, leaving 7 bases unmatched. The CDR3 has 16 amino acids. Looked up from germline, CDR1 is LNHDA and CDR2 is SQIVND (reference sequence). The CDR3 bases are TGTGCCAGTAGTCCGAGGGACAGGGGGTTTTCCTACGAGCAGTACTTC. Residues: CASSPRDRGFSYEQYF.

This clone has more than one count but fewer than ten. The rearrangement uses TRBV29-1 and TRBJ2-2; no definite D call. Per germline, CDR1 SQVTM and CDR2 ANQGSEA. Trimming removed 5 bases from V and 0 bases from J, with 10 bases in between. The CDR3 has 14 residues. The CDR3 is CSVLHPANTGELFF. The CDR3 nucleotides read TGCAGCGTTCTACACCCCGCGAACACCGGGGAGCTGTTTTTT.

The rearrangement uses TRBV5-6 and TRBJ2-7, with 8 bases aligning to TRBD1. Germline values: CDR1 SGHDT, CDR2 YYEEEE. Germline trimming cut 4 bases from V and 0 bases from J; bases unmatched to any gene: 6. This CDR3 is 15 amino acids long. CDR3 protein: CASSGGQARSYEQYF. The CDR3 nucleotides read TGTGCCAGCAGCGGGGGACAGGCACGCTCCTACGAGCAGTACTTC.

The chain is built from TRBV6-5 and TRBJ2-4; D gene ambiguous. Trimming took 6 bases from V and 1 from J, leaving 10 bases between them. The germline V gene encodes CDR1 MNHEY and CDR2 SVGAGI. The CDR3 consists of 14 residues. CDR3 coding DNA: TGTGCCAGCAGGGGGTCCAGGGCCAAAAACATTCAGTACTTC. It is translated as CASRGSRAKNIQYF.

J is TRBJ2-7 and V is TRBV4-1; 8 bases map to TRBD2. From germline, CDR1 is MGHRA and CDR2 YSYEKL. The J segment lost 2 bases and the V segment lost 4 bases, leaving 7 bases of the junction unmatched. The length of the CDR3 is 15 residues. CDR3 sequence reads: CASSPRGGLAYEQYF. DNA for the CDR3: TGCGCCAGCAGCCCCCGGGGGGGGTTGGCCTACGAGCAGTACTTC.

The J gene is TRBJ2-1, the V gene TRBV7-9; D is unresolved. The CDR3 extends over 14 amino acids. Germline V gene sequence: CDR1 SEHNR, CDR2 FQNEAQ (reference sequence). Trimming took 2 bases from V and 6 from J, leaving 11 bases between them. As DNA, the CDR3 is TGTGCCAGCAGCTTAATGGCAGGCTCCAATGAGCAGTTCTTC. This translates into CASSLMAGSNEQFF.

The chain combines TRBV7-7 with TRBJ2-3; no definite D call. The V and J ends lost 3 bases and 2 bases respectively, with 9 bases between them. This CDR3 region has 14 residues. Germline assignment: CDR1 SSHAT and CDR2 FNYEAQ (reference sequence). CDR3 nucleotides: TGTGCCAGCAGCTTTAGACTCCACACAGATACGCAGTATTTT. It yields the protein CASSFRLHTDTQYF.

The J gene is TRBJ2-3, the V gene TRBV21-1. TRBV21-1 has pseudogene status. This CDR3 contains 15 residues. The CDR3 sequence is CASSKPWASGDTQYF. The CDR3 DNA reads TGTGCCAGCAGCAAACCGTGGGCCTCCGGGGATACGCAGTATTTT.